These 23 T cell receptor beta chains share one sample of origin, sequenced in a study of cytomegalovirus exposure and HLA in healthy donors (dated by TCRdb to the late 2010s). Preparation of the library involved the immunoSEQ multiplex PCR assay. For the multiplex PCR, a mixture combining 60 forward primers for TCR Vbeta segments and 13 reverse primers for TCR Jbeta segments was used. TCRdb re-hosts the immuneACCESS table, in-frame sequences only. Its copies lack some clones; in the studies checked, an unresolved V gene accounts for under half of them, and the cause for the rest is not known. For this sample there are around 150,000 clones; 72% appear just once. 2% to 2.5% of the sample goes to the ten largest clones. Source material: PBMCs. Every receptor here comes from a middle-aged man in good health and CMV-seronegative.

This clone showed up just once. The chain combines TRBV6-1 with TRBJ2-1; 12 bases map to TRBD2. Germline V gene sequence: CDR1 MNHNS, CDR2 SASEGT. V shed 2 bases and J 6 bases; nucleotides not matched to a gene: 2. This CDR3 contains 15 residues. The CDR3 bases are TGTGCCAGCAGTGAACTAGCGGGGGGGCCCAATGAGCAGTTCTTC. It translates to CASSELAGGPNEQFF.

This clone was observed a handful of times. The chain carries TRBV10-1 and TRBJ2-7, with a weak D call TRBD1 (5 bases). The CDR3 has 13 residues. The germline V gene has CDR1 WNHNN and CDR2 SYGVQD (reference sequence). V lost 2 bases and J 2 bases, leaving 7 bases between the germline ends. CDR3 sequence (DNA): TGCGCCAGCAGTGAGGGGGCAGCCTACGAGCAGTACTTC. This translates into CASSEGAAYEQYF.

The CDR3 loop is CASSYRRGGQETQYF. The CDR3 DNA reads TGTGCCAGCAGTTACAGACGGGGGGGTCAAGAGACCCAGTACTTC. The chain employs TRBV6-6 and TRBJ2-5; TRBD2 agrees at 8 bases. Germline CDR1 and CDR2: MNHNY and SVGAGI (reference sequence). The CDR3 consists of 15 residues. The junction had 4 bases not matched to a gene; V was cut back by 2 bases and J by 2 bases.

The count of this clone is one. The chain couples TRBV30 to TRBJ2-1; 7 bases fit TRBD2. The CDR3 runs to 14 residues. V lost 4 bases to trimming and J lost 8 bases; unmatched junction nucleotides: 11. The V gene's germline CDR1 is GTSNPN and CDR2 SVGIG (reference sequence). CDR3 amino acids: CAWNGGRAGYEQFF. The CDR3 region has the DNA TGTGCCTGGAATGGGGGGAGGGCTGGCTATGAGCAGTTCTTC.

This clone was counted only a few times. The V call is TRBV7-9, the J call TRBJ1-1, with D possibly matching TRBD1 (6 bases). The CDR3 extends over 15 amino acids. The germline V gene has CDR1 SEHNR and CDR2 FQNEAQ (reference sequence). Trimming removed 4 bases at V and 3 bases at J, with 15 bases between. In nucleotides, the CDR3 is TGTGCCAGCAGCTCTCCCCGGGGGGCTTACACTGAAGCTTTCTTT. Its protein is CASSSPRGAYTEAFF.

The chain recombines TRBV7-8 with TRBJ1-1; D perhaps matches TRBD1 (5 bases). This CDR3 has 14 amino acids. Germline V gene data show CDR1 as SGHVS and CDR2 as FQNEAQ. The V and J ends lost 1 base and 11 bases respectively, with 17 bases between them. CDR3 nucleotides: TGTGCCAGCAGCTTAGGGGCCAGCGGGGGGAGTGCTTTCTTT. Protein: CASSLGASGGSAFF.

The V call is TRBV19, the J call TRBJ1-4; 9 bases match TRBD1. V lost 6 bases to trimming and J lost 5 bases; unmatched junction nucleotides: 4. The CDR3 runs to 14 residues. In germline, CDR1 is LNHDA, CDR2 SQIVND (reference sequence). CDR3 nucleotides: TGTGCCAGTAGGACGGGACAGGGAAATGAAAAACTGTTTTTT. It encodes CASRTGQGNEKLFF.

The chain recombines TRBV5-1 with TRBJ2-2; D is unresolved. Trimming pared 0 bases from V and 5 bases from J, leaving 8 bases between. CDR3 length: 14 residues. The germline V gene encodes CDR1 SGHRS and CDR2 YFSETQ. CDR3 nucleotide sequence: TGCGCCAGCAGCTTGGAATGGGCTACCGGGGAGCTGTTTTTT. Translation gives CASSLEWATGELFF. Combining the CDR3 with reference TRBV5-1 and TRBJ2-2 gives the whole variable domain KAGVTQTPRYLIKTRGQQVTLSCSPISGHRSVSWYQQTPGQGLQFLFEYFSETQRNKGNFPGRFSGRQFSNSRSEMNVSTLELGDSALYLCASSLEWATGELFFGEGSRLTVL.

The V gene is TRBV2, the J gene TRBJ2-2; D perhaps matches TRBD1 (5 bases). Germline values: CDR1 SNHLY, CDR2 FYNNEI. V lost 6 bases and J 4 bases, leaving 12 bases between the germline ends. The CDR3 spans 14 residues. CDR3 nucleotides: TGTGCCAGCAGCCTGGGGCTCGCCACCGGGGAGCTGTTTTTT. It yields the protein CASSLGLATGELFF.

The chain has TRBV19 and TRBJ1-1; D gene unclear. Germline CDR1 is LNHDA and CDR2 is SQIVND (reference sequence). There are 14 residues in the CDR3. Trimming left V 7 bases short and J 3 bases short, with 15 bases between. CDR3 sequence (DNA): TGTGCCAGTAAAATAGAAGTTACTTACACTGAAGCTTTCTTT. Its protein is CASKIEVTYTEAFF.

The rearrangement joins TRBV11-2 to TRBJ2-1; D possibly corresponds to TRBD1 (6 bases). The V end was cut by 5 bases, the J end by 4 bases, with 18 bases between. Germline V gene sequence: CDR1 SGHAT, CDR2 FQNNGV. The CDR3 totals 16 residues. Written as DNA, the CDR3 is TGTGCCAGCAGCGTTACCGGGACACTACCTTACAATGAGCAGTTCTTC. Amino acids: CASSVTGTLPYNEQFF. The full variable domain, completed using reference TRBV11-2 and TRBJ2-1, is EAGVAQSPRYKIIEKRQSVAFWCNPISGHATLYWYQQILGQGPKLLIQFQNNGVVDDSQLPKDRFSAERLKGVDSTLKIQPAKLEDSAVYLCASSVTGTLPYNEQFFGPGTRLTVL.

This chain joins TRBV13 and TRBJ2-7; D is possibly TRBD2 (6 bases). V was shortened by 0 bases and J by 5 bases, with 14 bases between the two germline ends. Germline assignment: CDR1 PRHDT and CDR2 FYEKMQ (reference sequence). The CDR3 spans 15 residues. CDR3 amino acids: CASSLGRVAAHEQYF. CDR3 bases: TGTGCCAGCAGCTTAGGGCGGGTAGCGGCCCACGAGCAGTACTTC.

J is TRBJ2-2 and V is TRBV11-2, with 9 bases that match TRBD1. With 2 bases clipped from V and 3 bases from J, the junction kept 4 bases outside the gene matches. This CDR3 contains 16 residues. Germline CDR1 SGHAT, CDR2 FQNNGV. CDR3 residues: CASSLTGGAYTGELFF. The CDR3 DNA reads TGTGCCAGCAGCTTAACAGGGGGCGCGTACACCGGGGAGCTGTTTTTT.

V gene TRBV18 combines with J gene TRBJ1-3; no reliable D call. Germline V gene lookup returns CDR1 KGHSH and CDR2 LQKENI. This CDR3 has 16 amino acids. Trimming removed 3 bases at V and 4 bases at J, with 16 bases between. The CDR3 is CASSPLQARRGNTIYF. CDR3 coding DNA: TGTGCCAGCTCACCTCTCCAGGCCCGCAGGGGAAACACCATATATTTT.

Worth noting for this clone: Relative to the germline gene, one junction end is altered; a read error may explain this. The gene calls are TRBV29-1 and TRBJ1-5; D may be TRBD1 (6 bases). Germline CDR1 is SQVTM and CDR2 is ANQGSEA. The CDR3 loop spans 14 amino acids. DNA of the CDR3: TGCAGCGTTATCCAACAGGGTGGCAATCAGCCCCAGAATTTT. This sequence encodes CSVIQQGGNQPQNF.

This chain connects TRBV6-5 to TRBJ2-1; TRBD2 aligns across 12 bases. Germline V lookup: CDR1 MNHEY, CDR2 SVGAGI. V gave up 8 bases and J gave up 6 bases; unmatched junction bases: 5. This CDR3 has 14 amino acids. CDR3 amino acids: CASCRLAGVNEQFF. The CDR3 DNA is TGTGCCAGCTGCCGACTAGCGGGGGTCAATGAGCAGTTCTTC.

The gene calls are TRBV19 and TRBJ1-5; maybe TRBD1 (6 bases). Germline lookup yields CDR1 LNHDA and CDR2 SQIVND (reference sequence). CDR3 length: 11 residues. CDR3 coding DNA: TGTGCGGGAGGGGGGGAACAGCCCCAGCATTTT. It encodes CAGGGEQPQHF.

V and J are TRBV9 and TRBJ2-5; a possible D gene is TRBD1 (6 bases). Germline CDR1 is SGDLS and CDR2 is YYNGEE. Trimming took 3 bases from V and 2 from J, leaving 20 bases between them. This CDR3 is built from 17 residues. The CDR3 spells CASSALIAGTMQETQYF. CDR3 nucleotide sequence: TGTGCCAGCAGCGCTCTGATTGCAGGGACAATGCAAGAGACCCAGTACTTC. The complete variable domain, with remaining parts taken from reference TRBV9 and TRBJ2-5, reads DSGVTQTPKHLITATGQRVTLRCSPRSGDLSVYWYQQSLDQGLQFLIQYYNGEERAKGNILERFSAQQFPDLHSELNLSSLELGDSALYFCASSALIAGTMQETQYFGPGTRLLVL.

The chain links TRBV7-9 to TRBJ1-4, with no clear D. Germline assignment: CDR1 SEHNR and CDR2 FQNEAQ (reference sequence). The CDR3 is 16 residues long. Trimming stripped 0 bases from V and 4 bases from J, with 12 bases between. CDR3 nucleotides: TGTGCCAGCAGCTTAGCCCCAGGACGGGGTAATGAAAAACTGTTTTTT. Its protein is CASSLAPGRGNEKLFF.

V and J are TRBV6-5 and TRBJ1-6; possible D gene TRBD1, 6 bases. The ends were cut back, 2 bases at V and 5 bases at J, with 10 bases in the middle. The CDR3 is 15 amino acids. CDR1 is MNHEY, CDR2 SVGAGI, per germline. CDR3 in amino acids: CASSYGGANNSPLHF. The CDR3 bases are TGTGCCAGCAGTTACGGGGGCGCGAATAATTCACCCCTCCACTTT.

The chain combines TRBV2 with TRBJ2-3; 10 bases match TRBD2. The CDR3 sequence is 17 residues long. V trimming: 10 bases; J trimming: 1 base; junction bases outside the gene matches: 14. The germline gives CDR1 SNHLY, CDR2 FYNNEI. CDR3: CAIGTSAYAGGTDTQYF. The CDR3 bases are TGTGCCATCGGGACTAGCGCGTACGCCGGTGGCACAGATACGCAGTATTTT.

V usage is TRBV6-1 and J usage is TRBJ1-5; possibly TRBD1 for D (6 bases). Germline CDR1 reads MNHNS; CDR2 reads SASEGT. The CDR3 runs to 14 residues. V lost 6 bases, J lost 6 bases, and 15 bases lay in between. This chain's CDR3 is CASRVQGGGQPQHF. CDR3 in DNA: TGTGCCAGCAGAGTTCAGGGAGGGGGTCAGCCCCAGCATTTT.

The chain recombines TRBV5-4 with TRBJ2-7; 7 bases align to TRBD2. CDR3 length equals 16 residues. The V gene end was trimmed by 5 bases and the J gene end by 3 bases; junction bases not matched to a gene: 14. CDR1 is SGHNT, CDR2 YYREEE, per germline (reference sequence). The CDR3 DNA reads TGTGCCAGCAGGAGGGAGGGTTGGAATCTCGACTACGAGCAGTACTTC. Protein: CASRREGWNLDYEQYF.